This paragraph reports one T cell receptor (beta chain). Germline assignment: CDR1 GTSNPN and CDR2 SVGIG (reference sequence). This CDR3 spans 15 amino acids. The J segment lost 2 bases and the V segment lost 0 bases, leaving 4 bases of the junction unmatched. Profiling relied on immunoSEQ multiplex PCR, and the TCRdb table lists in-frame clones only, not all of them. This sample has under 200,000 clones, with around four fifths found just once. This specimen belongs to a study of blood T cell repertoires in COVID-19. This clonotype was sampled from a man between 65 and 85 years old with acute or convalescent COVID-19. The J gene is TRBJ2-3, the V gene TRBV30, with 8 bases lining up with TRBD2. The sequencing input was peripheral blood. The DNA of the CDR3 is TGTGCCTGGAGTGTACAAGCGGGAGCCACAGATACGCAGTATTTT. Translating gives CAWSVQAGATDTQYF.